The source of this T cell receptor (beta chain) is a study of T cells in Graves' hyperthyroidism and ophthalmopathy (dated by TCRdb to between 2017 and 2020). Regarding the complete study: Peripheral blood was collected at initial diagnosis, before any treatment. In several Graves' hyperthyroidism patients, the study also compared T-cell repertoires from thyroid tissue with T-cell repertoires from blood. The paper describes TCR Vbeta CDR3 sequencing of 120 to 150 peripheral blood samples, made up of 40 to 45 ophthalmopathy patients, 70 to 75 hyperthyroidism patients and approximately 17 progressor patients. After blood sampling, hyperthyroidism patients were treated with methimazole at a starting dose of 30 mg daily, and ophthalmopathy patients were treated with high-dose intravenous methylprednisolone. The 100 discovery patients were randomly split 7:3 into training and test sets. Prospective prediction of ophthalmopathy was tested in an independent validation cohort consisting of 18 to 20 hyperthyroidism patients and some 16 patients who later progressed to ophthalmopathy. To identify distinguishing TCR V-J signatures, a discovery cohort of 100 patients was used, comprising 43 with Graves' ophthalmopathy and approximately 57 with stable Graves' hyperthyroidism. On the study overall, not on this receptor specifically: Blood samples also contained most of the expanded thyroid clonotypes (frequency above 0.001), which suggests that blood repertoires may reflect thyroid immune responses. A 13 V-J signature model separated ophthalmopathy from stable hyperthyroidism, with around 91% sensitivity and roughly 81% specificity in cross-validation and 80%/75% in testing. During validation, the model predicted progression to ophthalmopathy a median of about 5.9 months ahead of onset, with approximately 70% sensitivity and almost 75% specificity. No statistical method was used to set the sample size in advance, and investigators knew the group allocation.

Many counts were recorded for this clonotype. This clone's antigen is unknown. No base quality information exists; no much larger clone differs at one position. Via the germline V gene (reference sequence), CDR1 is GTSNPN and CDR2 SVGIG. The germline ends are 10 bases apart after V is trimmed by 8 bases and J by 2 bases. Its CDR3 holds 11 amino acids, cysteine through phenylalanine. The entry retains the CDR3 DNA only, 33 bases that are in frame from base 1. Amplification of TCR beta CDR3 regions was carried out from RNA transcripts. For the first round of RT-PCR on the TCR CDR3, the HTBI primer set was used together with the Qiagen OneStep RT-PCR kit. Libraries were constructed in a second round of multiplex PCR, after which size selection and purification were performed. The libraries were sequenced on an Illumina HiSeq2000 using paired-end 100 bp reads. Per the authors' processing: Raw data were processed with SOAPnuke, discarding reads with adapters, uncalled bases, mean Phred below 15, or no exact constant-primer or identifier match. COPE v1.2.5 was used to merge the high-quality paired reads, and each unique nucleotide sequence was defined as a clonotype. Clonotypes were aligned to IMGT TRBV, TRBD and TRBJ reference segments using MiTCR v1.1. The analysis included only V-J combinations with a frequency above 0.0001, which together covered around 99% of the repertoires. The TCS score was defined as F50 (clonal expansion) divided by E x V (chaos), with BLOSUM62-based TCRdist calculated between CDR3 peptides within each V-J. Welch's t-statistics and random forest reduced approximately 520 V-J features to 10 to 15, which were used in a naive Bayes classifier (R e1071). In-frame beta chains were kept once TCRdb had trimmed the public reads at Q25 with fastp and called clones with MiXCR. Identical CDR3 protein sequences are pooled into one entry, listed with their most common genes and DNA. The V and J calls and clone size come from TCRdb's table, not from the authors' own analysis. A total of some 770,000 distinct CDR3 sequences appear in this sample, around 17% of them only once. Roughly 8% of the sample comes from the top ten.

Graves' hyperthyroidism was defined as stable when no progression to ophthalmopathy occurred over 18 months of follow-up. Hyperthyroidism patients were newly diagnosed, with disease duration under 2 months, and aged 18 to 65 years. Patients with uncontrolled infections, other autoimmune diseases, pregnancy or lactation were excluded. Diagnoses were based on clinical symptoms, serum thyroxine and TRAb, thyroid ultrasound and orbital computed tomography. PBMCs were separated from 7.5 to 10 ml of fresh peripheral blood using Ficoll-Paque density gradient centrifugation. Total RNA was extracted using Trizol reagent, and RNA quality was assessed on an Agilent 2100 Bioanalyzer.

This TCR was recovered from a man in his late teens or twenties with Graves' hyperthyroidism. The chain links TRBV30 with TRBJ2-7; the D gene lacks a confident call. The sequenced material came from blood. The sequence in DNA is TGTGCCCAGGCAACGACCTACGAGCAGTACTTC. Its coded protein is CAQATTYEQYF.